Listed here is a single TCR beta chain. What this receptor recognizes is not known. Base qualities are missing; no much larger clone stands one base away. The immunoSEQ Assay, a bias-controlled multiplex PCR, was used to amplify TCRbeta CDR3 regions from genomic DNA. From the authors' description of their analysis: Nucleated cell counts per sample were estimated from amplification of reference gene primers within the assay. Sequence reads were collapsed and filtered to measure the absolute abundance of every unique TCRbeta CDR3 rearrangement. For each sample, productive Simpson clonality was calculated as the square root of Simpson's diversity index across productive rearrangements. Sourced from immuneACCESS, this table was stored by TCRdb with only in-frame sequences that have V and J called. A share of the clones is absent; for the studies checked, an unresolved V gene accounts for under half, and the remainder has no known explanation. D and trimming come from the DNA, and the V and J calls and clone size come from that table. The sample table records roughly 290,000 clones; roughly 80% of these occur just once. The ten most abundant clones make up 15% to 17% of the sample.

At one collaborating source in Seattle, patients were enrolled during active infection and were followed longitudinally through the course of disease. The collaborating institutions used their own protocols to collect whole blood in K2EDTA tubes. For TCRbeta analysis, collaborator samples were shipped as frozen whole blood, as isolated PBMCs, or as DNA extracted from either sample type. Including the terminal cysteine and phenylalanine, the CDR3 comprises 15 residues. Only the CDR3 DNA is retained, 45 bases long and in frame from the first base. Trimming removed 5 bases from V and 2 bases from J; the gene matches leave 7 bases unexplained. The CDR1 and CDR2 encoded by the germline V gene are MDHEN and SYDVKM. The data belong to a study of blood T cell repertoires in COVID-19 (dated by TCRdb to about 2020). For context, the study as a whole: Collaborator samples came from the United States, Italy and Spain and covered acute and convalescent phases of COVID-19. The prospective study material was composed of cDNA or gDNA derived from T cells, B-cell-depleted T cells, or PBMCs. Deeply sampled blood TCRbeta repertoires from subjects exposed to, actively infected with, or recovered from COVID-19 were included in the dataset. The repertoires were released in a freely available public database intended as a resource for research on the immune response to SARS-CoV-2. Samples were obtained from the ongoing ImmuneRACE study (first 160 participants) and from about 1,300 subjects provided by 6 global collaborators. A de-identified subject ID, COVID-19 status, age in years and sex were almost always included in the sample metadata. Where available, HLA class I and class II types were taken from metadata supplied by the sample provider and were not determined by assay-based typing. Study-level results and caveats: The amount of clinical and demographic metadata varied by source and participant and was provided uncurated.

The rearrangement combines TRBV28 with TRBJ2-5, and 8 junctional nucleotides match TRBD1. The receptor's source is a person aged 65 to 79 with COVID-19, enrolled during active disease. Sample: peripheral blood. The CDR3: CASSKGQGRQETQYF. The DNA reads TGTGCCAGCAGTAAAGGACAGGGTCGACAAGAGACCCAGTACTTC.